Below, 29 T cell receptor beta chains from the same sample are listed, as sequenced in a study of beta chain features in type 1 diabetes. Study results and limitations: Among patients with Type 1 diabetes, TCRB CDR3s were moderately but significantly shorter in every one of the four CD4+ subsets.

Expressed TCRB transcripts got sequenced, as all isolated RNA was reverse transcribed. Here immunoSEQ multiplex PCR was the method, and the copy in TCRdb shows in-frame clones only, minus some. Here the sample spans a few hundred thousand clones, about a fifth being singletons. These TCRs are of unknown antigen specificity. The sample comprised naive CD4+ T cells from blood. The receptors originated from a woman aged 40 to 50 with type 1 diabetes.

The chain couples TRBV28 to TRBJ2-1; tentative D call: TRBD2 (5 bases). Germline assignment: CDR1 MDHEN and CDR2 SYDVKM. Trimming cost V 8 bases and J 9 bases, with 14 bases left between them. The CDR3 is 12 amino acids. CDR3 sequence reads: CASARERGEQFF. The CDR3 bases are TGTGCCAGCGCCCGGGAACGGGGTGAGCAGTTCTTC.

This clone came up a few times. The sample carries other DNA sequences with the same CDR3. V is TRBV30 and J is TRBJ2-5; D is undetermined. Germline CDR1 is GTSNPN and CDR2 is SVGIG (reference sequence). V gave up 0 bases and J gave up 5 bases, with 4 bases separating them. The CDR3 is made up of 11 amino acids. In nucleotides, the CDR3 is TGTGCCTGGAGTGTACGGGAGACCCAGTACTTC. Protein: CAWSVRETQYF.

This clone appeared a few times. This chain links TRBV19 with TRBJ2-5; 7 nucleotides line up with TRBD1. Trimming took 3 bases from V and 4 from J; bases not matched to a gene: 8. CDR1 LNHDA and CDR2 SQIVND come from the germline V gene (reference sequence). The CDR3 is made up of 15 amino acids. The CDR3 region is CASSISTGSGETQYF. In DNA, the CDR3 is TGTGCCAGTAGTATCTCGACAGGGTCGGGAGAGACCCAGTACTTC.

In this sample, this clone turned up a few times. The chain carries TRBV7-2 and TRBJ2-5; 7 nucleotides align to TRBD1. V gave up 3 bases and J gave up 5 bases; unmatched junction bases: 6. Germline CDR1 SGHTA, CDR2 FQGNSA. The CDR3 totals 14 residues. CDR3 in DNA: TGTGCCAGCAGCTTTCAGACAGGGCAGGAGACCCAGTACTTC. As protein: CASSFQTGQETQYF.

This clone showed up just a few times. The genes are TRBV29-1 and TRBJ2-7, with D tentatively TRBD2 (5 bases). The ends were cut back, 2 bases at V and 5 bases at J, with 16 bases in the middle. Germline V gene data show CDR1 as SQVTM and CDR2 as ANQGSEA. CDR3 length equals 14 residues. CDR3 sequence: CSVEPGLAGDEQYF. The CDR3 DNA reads TGCAGCGTTGAACCCGGACTGGCCGGGGACGAGCAGTACTTC.

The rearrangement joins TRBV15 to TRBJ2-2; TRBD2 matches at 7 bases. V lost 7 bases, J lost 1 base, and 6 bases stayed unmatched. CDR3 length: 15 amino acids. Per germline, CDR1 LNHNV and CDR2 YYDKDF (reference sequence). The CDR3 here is CATIPSGMNTGELFF. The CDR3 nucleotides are TGTGCCACCATCCCAAGCGGGATGAACACCGGGGAGCTGTTTTTT. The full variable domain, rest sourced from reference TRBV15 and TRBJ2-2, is DAMVIQNPRYQVTQFGKPVTLSCSQTLNHNVMYWYQQKSSQAPKLLFHYYDKDFNNEADTPDNFQSRRPNTSFCFLDIRSPGLGDTAMYLCATIPSGMNTGELFFGEGSRLTVL.

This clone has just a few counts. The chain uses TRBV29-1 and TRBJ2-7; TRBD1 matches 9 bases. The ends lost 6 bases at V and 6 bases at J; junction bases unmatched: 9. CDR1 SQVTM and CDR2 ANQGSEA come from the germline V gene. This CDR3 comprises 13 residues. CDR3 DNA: TGCAGCGTGGCCGGACAGGGGATGGCCGAGCAGTACTTC. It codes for CSVAGQGMAEQYF.

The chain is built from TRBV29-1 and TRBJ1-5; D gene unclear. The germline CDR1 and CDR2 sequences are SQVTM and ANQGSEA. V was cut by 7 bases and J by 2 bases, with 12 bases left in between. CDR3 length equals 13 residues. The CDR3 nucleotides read TGCAGCGCGGTTCTTCGTGGCAATCAGCCCCAGCATTTT. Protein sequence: CSAVLRGNQPQHF.

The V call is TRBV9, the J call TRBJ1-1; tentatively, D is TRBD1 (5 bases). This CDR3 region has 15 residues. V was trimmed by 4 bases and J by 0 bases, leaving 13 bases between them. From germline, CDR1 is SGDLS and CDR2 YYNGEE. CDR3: CASSPTQVMNTEAFF. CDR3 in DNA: TGTGCCAGCAGCCCGACACAGGTCATGAACACTGAAGCTTTCTTT.

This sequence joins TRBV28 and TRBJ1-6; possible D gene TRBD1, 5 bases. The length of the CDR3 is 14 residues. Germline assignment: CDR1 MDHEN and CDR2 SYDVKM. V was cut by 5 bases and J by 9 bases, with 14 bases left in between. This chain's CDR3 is CASSPGILSSPLHF. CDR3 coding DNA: TGTGCCAGCAGTCCAGGGATCCTCTCTTCACCCCTCCACTTT. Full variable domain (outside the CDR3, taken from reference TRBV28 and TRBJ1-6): DVKVTQSSRYLVKRTGEKVFLECVQDMDHENMFWYRQDPGLGLRLIYFSYDVKMKEKGDIPEGYSVSREKKERFSLILESASTNQTSMYLCASSPGILSSPLHFGNGTRLTVT.

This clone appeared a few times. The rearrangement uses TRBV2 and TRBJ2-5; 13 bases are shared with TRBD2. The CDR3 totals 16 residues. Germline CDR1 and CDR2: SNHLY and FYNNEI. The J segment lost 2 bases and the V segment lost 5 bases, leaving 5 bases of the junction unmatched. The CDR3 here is CASSPRLAGGQETQYF. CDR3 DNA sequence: TGTGCCAGCAGTCCTCGACTAGCGGGGGGACAAGAGACCCAGTACTTC.

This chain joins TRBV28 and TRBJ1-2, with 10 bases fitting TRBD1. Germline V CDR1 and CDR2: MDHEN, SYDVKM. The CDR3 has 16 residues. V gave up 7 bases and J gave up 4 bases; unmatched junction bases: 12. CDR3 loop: CASTDGQGVALYGYTF. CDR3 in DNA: TGTGCCAGCACCGATGGACAGGGGGTAGCCCTCTATGGCTACACCTTC.

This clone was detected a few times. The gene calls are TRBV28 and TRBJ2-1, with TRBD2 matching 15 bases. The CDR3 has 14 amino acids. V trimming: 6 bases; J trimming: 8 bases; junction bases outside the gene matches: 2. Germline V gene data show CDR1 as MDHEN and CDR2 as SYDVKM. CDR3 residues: CASRGLAGGYEQFF. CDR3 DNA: TGTGCCAGCAGGGGACTAGCGGGAGGCTATGAGCAGTTCTTC.

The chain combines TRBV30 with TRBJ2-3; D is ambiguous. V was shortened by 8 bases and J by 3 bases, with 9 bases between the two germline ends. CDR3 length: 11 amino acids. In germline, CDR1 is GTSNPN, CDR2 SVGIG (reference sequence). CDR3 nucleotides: TGTGCCGGAGTAGCTACAGATACGCAGTATTTT. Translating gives CAGVATDTQYF. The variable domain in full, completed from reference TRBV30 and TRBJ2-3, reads SQTIHQWPATLVQPVGSPLSLECTVEGTSNPNLYWYRQAAGRGLQLLFYSVGIGQISSEVPQNLSASRPQDRQFILSSKKLLLSDSGFYLCAGVATDTQYFGPGTRLTVL.

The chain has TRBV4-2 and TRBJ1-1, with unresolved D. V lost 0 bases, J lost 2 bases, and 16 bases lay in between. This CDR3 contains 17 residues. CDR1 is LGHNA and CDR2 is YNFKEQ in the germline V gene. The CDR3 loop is CASSQEGGEGRNTEAFF. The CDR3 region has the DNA TGTGCCAGCAGCCAAGAAGGCGGGGAAGGGCGAAACACTGAAGCTTTCTTT.

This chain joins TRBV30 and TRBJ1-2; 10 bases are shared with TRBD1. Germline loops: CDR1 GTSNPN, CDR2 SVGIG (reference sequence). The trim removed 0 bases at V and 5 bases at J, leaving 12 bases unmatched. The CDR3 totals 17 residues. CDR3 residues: CAWSVGDRGLFRYGYTF. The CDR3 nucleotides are TGTGCCTGGAGTGTAGGGGACAGGGGCCTTTTTCGGTATGGCTACACCTTC. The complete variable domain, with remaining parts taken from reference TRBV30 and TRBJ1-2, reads SQTIHQWPATLVQPVGSPLSLECTVEGTSNPNLYWYRQAAGRGLQLLFYSVGIGQISSEVPQNLSASRPQDRQFILSSKKLLLSDSGFYLCAWSVGDRGLFRYGYTFGSGTRLTVV.

This CDR3 is CASSPQGDTVEQYF. The CDR3, as DNA: TGTGCCAGCTCACCTCAGGGGGACACGGTTGAGCAGTACTTC. The rearrangement uses TRBV18 and TRBJ2-7, with 7 bases fitting TRBD1. V lost 3 bases, J lost 7 bases, and 9 bases stayed unmatched. The CDR3 contains 14 residues. CDR1 KGHSH and CDR2 LQKENI come from the germline V gene.

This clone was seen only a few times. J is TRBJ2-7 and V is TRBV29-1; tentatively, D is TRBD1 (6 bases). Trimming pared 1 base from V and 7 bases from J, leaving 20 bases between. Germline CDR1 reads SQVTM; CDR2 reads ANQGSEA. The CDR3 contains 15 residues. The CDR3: CSVEGAPGEGWEQYF. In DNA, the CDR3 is TGCAGCGTTGAAGGGGCTCCAGGGGAAGGTTGGGAGCAGTACTTC.

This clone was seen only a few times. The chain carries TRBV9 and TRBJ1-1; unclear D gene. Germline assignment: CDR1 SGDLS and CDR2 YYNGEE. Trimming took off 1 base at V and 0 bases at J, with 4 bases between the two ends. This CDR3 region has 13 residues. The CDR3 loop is CASSVNMNTEAFF. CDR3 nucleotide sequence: TGTGCCAGCAGCGTAAACATGAACACTGAAGCTTTCTTT.

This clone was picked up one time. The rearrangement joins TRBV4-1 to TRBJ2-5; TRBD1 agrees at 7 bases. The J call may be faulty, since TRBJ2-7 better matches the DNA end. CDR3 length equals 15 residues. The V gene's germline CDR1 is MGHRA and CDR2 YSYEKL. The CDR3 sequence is CASSQARDSSYEQYF. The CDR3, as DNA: TGCGCCAGCAGCCAAGCCCGGGACAGCTCCTACGAGCAGTACTTC.

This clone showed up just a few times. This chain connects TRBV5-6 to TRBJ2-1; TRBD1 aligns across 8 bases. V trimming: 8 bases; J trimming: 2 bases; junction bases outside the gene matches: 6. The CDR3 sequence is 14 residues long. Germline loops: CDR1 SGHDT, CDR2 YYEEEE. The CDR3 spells CASQDRDTYNEQFF. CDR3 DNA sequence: TGTGCCAGTCAGGACAGGGACACCTACAATGAGCAGTTCTTC.

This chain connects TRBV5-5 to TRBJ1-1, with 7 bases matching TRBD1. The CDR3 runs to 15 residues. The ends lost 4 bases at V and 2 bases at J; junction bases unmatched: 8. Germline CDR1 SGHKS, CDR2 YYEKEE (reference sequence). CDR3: CASSLAHRGNTEAFF. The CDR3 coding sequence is TGTGCCAGCAGCCTTGCGCACAGGGGCAACACTGAAGCTTTCTTT.

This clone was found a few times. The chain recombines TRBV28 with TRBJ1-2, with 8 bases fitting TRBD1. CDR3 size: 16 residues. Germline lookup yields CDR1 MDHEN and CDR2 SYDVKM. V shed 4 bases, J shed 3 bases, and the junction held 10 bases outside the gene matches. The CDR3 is CASSSAGQGGDYGYTF. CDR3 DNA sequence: TGTGCCAGCAGTTCAGCAGGACAGGGTGGTGACTATGGCTACACCTTC.

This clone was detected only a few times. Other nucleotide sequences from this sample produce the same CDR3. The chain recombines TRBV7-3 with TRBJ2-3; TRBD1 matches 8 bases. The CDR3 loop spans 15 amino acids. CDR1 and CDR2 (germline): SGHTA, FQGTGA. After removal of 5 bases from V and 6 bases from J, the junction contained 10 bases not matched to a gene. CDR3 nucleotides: TGTGCCAGCAGCACCTCGACAGGGGCAGCTGATACGCAGTATTTT. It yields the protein CASSTSTGAADTQYF.

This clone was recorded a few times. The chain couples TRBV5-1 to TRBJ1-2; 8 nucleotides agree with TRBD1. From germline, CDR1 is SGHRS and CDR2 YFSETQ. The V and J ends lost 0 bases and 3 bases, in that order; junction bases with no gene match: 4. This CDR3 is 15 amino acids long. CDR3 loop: CASSLVPGQDYGYTF. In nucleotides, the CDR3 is TGCGCCAGCAGCTTGGTCCCGGGACAGGACTATGGCTACACCTTC.

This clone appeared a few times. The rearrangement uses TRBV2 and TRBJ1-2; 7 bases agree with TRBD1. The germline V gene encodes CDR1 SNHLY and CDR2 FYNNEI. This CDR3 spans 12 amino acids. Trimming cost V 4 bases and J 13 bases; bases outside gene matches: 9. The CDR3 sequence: CASSASDRARTF. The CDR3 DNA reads TGTGCCAGCAGTGCCTCCGACAGGGCCCGCACCTTC.

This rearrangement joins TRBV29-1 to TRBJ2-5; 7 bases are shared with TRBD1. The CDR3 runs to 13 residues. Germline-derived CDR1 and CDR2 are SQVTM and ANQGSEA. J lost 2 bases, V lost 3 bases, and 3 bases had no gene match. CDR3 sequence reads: CSVDRGNQETQYF. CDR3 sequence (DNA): TGCAGCGTTGACAGGGGGAATCAAGAGACCCAGTACTTC. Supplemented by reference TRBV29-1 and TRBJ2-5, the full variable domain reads SAVISQKPSRDICQRGTSLTIQCQVDSQVTMMFWYRQQPGQSLTLIATANQGSEATYESGFVIDKFPISRPNLTFSTLTVSNMSPEDSSIYLCSVDRGNQETQYFGPGTRLLVL.

The CDR3 protein is CASSVQGATNEKLFF. CDR3 nucleotide sequence: TGTGCCAGCAGCGTACAGGGGGCAACTAATGAAAAACTGTTTTTT. The chain uses TRBV9 and TRBJ1-4, with TRBD1 matching 7 bases. The length of the CDR3 is 15 residues. Per germline, CDR1 SGDLS and CDR2 YYNGEE. The V segment lost 1 base and the J segment 0 bases; nucleotides outside the gene matches: 0.

CDR3 DNA: TGTGCCACCAGCAGACAAACCTCGGGAGATACGCAGTATTTT. Protein sequence: CATSRQTSGDTQYF. The rearrangement uses TRBV15 and TRBJ2-3; no clear D. The CDR3 length is 14 residues. Trimming shortened V by 2 bases and J by 5 bases, and 11 bases separated the two germline ends. Per the germline V gene, CDR1 is LNHNV and CDR2 is YYDKDF (reference sequence). Together with reference TRBV15 and TRBJ2-3, the CDR3 gives the full variable domain: DAMVIQNPRYQVTQFGKPVTLSCSQTLNHNVMYWYQQKSSQAPKLLFHYYDKDFNNEADTPDNFQSRRPNTSFCFLDIRSPGLGDTAMYLCATSRQTSGDTQYFGPGTRLTVL.